This T cell receptor beta chain originates from a study of blood T cell repertoires in COVID-19. Study context: From T cells, B-cell-depleted T cells, or PBMCs came the material, which was cDNA or gDNA.

Germline V gene data show CDR1 as MNHEY and CDR2 as SVGAGI. There are 13 residues in the CDR3. Trimming removed 6 bases from V and 2 bases from J, with 11 bases in between. Source study methods: Estimation of nucleated cell counts relied on the amplification of reference gene primers. Only in-frame clones appear in the TCRdb table, and some are missing; sequencing was by immunoSEQ multiplex PCR. V, J and clone size derive from that table, while D and trimming were established from the DNA sequence. The sample lists some 40,000 clones; 91% were seen once. The receptor was derived from a woman aged 30 to 39 in a cohort sampled during active COVID-19. The V call is TRBV6-5, the J call TRBJ2-7, with a weak D call TRBD1 (6 bases). The sample consisted of peripheral blood. The CDR3 sequence: CASSRGGTYEQYF. DNA of the CDR3: TGTGCCAGCAGCCGAGGGGGTACCTACGAGCAGTACTTC.